This TCR beta chain was sequenced in a study of tumor-infiltrating lymphocytes in primary liver carcinoma. Co-extracting RNA and DNA was done with about 17-31 mg of unsorted bulk tissue as input. The authors made TCR beta cDNA from roughly 480 ng total RNA with a constant-region primer. Modified slightly, ARM-PCR produced TCR beta libraries over three nested multiplex PCR rounds. PCR rounds one and two used TRBV1-TRBV30 forward primers with a C-beta reverse primer for around 9 cycles each. One entry per CDR3 protein results from TCRdb running MiXCR on the multiplex PCR reads. The sample has roughly 100,000 distinct CDR3 sequences; about four fifths are singletons. The CDR3 is made up of 12 amino acids. About this clonotype: At one end the junction does not follow the germline gene, possibly because of a read error.

What was sequenced was liver tumor tissue from sampling region 3. Subset defined: tumor region T3, left-lateral pole. This TCR came from a man aged 35 to 55 with primary liver carcinoma and hepatitis B virus infection. The chain employs TRBV12-3 or TRBV12-4 and TRBJ2-1, with D unresolved. CDR3 DNA sequence: TGTGCCAGCAGCTTGTTGGGGAATGAGGAGTTCTTC. Its protein is CASSLLGNEEFF.